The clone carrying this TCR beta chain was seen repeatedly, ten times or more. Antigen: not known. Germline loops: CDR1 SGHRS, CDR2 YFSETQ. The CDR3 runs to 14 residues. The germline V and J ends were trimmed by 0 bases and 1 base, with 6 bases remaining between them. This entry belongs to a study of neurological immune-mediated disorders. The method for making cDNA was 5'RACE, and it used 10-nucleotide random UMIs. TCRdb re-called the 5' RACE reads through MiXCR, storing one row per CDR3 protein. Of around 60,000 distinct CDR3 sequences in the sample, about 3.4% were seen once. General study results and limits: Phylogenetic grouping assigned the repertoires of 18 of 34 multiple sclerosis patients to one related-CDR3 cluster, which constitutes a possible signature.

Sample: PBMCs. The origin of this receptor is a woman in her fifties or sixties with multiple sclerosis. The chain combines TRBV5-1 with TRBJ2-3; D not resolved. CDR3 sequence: CASSLGQRTDTQYF. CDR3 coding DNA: TGCGCCAGCAGCTTGGGACAACGCACAGATACGCAGTATTTT.